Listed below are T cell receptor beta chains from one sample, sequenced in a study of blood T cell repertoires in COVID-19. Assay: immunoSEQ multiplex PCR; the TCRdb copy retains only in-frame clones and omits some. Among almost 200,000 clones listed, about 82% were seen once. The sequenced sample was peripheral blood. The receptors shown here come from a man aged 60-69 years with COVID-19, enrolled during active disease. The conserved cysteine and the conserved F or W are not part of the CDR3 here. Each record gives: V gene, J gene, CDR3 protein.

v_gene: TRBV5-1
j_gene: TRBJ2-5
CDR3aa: ASSLGVTGRKETQY

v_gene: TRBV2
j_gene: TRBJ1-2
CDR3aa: ASSGRRQGGYT

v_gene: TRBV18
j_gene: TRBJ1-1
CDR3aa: ASSPSGGRNTEAF

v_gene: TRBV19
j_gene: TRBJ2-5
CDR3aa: ASRRTGEETQY

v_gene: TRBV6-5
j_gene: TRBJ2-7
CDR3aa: ASSPLQTYEQY

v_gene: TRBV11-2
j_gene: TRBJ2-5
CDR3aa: ASSLNRGSGETQY

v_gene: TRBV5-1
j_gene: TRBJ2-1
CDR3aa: ASRPQRLHNEQF

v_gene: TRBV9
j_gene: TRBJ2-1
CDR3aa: ASSVGGTGNEQF

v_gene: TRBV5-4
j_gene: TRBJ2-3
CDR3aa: ASSPSPDRVFDTQY

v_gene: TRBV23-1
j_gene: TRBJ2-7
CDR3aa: ASSQRSSYEQY

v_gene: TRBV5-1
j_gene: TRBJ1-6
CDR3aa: ASSLAGGRYNSPLH

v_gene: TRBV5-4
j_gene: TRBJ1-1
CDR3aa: ASSVTGSFGTEAF

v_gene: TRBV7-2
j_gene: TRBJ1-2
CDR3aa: ASSSNQGGYT

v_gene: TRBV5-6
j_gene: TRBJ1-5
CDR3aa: ASSRRLAVWQPQH

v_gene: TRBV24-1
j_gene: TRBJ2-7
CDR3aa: ATSAPGQGTYEQY

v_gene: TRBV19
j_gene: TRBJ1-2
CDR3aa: ASSRPLDSRGYT

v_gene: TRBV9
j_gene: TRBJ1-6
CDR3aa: ASSVDTAWHSPLH

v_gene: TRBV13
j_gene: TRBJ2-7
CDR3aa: ASSLRGQGGLEQY

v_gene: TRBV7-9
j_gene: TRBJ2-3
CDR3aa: ASSSPYRGRADTQY

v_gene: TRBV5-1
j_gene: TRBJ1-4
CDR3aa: ASSSRGGGEKLF

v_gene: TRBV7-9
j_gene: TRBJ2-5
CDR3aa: ASSSLGPSGRETQY

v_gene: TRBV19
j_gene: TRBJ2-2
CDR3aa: ASSVVTSGSMAGELF

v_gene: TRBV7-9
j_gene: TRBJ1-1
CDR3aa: ASSSRDRMNTEAF

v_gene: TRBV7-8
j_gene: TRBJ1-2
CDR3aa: ASSLKQGVTRYGYT

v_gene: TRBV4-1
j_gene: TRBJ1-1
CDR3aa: ASSLGQGAVNTEAF

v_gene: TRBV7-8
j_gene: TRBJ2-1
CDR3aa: ASSLSGRAISYNEQF

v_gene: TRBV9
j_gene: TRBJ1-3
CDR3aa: ASSPAEGAPTGNTIY

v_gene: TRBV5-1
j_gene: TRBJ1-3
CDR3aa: ASRAGTGGNTIY

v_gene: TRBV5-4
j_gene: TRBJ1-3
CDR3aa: ASSLEPIPGNTIY

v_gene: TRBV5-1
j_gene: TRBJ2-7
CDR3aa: ASSLPRTGGNEQY

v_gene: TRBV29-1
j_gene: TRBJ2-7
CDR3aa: SVRAPPSEQY

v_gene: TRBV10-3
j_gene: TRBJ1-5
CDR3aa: AISGGGNSNQPQH

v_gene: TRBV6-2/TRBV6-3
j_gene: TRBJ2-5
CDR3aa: ASSYSGLAGGRETQY

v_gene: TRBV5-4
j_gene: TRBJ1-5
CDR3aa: ASSLWQGGQPQH

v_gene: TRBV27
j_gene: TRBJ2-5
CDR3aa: ASSLTSGLRETQY

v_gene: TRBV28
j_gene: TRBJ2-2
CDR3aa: ASSLFGELYTGELF